One T cell receptor beta chain is described in this entry. In the original processing: Amplifying reference gene primers gave estimates of nucleated cell counts. TCRdb's copy holds only in-frame clones and misses some; the assay was immunoSEQ multiplex PCR. Clone size and V and J calls were adopted from that table, with D and trimming inferred from the DNA. The sample has approximately 130,000 clones, just over 75% seen once. This sample stems from a study of blood T cell repertoires in COVID-19. Background on the study: COVID-19 samples, acute and convalescent, were from the United States, Italy and Spain. PBMCs, B-cell-depleted T cells, or T cells provided the cDNA or gDNA that made up the material.

Germline V gene sequence: CDR1 MNHNS, CDR2 SASEGT. The CDR3 runs 16 residues. Trimming removed 3 bases from V and 0 bases from J, with 12 bases in between. The sample was peripheral blood. The receptor was derived from a human donor in a cohort sampled during active COVID-19. V gene TRBV6-1 combines with J gene TRBJ1-5; the D gene is possibly TRBD1 (6 bases). CDR3 loop: CASSEGAGHSNQPQHF. CDR3 DNA sequence: TGTGCCAGCAGTGAGGGGGCAGGGCATAGCAATCAGCCCCAGCATTTT.